The entry below describes one T cell receptor (beta chain). This sample was included in a study of OX40 agonist ivuxolimab in advanced cancers. The protocol was immunoSEQ multiplex PCR, while the TCRdb copy is restricted to in-frame clones and leaves out a portion. Of about 11,000 clones in the sample, just over 75% are singletons; the top ten hold roughly 15%. Germline CDR1 is MNHEY and CDR2 is SMNVEV (reference sequence). This CDR3 contains 14 residues. Trimming took off 8 bases at V and 1 base at J, with 12 bases between the two ends. The chain employs TRBV27 and TRBJ2-1; D gene uncertain. The receptor comes from an adult with an advanced solid tumor such as melanoma, head and neck, liver or kidney cancer. This material consisted of CD4+ or CD8+ T cells sorted from blood, taken in a trial of the OX40 agonist ivuxolimab. The CDR3 DNA sequence: TGTGCCAGCGGCTTGGCCGGATCCTACAATGAGCAGTTCTTC. Amino acid sequence: CASGLAGSYNEQFF.